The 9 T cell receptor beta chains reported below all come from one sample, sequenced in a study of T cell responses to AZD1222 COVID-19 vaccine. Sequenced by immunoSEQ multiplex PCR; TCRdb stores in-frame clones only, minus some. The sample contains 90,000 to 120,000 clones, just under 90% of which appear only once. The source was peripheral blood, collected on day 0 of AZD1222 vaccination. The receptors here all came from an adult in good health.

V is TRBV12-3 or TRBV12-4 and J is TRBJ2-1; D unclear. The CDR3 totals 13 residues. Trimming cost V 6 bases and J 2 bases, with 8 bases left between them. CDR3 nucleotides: TGTGCCAGCAGCCAAGGGCCCTACAATGAGCAGTTCTTC. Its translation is CASSQGPYNEQFF.

CDR3 DNA: TGTGCCAGCAGCCCAGCGGGTACAGGGCGGAACACTGAAGCTTTCTTT. Translated, it gives CASSPAGTGRNTEAFF. V usage is TRBV7-6 and J usage is TRBJ1-1; weak D call: TRBD1 (6 bases). CDR3 length: 16 residues. CDR1 and CDR2 (germline): SGHVS, FNYEAQ. Trimming took off 5 bases at V and 1 base at J, with 17 bases between the two ends.

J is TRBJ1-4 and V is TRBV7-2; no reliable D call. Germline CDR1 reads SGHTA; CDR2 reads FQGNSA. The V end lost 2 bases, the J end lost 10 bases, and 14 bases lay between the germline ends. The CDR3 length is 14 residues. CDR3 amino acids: CASSLNAAPGKLFF. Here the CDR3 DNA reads TGTGCCAGCAGCTTAAACGCGGCCCCGGGAAAACTGTTTTTT.

The CDR3 protein is CASRKPTGGHEQFF. DNA of the CDR3: TGTGCCAGCAGGAAACCGACAGGGGGCCATGAGCAGTTCTTC. This chain links TRBV6-5 with TRBJ2-1; 10 nucleotides align to TRBD1. Trimming removed 6 bases from V and 8 bases from J; junction bases left unmatched: 7. Germline V gene sequence: CDR1 MNHEY, CDR2 SVGAGI. The CDR3 totals 14 residues.

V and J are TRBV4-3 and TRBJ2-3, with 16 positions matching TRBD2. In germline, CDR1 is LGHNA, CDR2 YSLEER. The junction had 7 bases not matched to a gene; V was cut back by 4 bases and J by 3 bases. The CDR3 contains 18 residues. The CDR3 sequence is CASSLGTSGGAKTDTQYF. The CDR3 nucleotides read TGCGCCAGCAGCCTCGGGACTAGCGGGGGGGCGAAAACAGATACGCAGTATTTT.

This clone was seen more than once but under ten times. CDR3 DNA sequence: TGTGCCAGCAGCCCATCCCAGGGGAACTATGGCTACACCTTC. Its protein is CASSPSQGNYGYTF. The rearrangement joins TRBV9 to TRBJ1-2, with D perhaps TRBD1 (6 bases). This CDR3 is 14 amino acids long. Trimming took 4 bases from V and 2 from J, leaving 12 bases between them. CDR1 and CDR2 from the germline V gene are SGDLS and YYNGEE.

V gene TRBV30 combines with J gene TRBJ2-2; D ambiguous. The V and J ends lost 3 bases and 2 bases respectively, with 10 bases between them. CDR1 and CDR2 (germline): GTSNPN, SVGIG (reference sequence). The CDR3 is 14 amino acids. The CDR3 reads CAWSRFSNTGELFF. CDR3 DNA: TGTGCCTGGAGCCGGTTCTCCAACACCGGGGAGCTGTTTTTT.

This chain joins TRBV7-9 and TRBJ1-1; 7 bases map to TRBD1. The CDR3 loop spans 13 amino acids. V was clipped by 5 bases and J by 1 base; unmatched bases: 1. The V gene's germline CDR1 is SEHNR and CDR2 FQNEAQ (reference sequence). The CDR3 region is CASSRQGNTEAFF. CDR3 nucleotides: TGTGCCAGCAGCCGACAGGGGAACACTGAAGCTTTCTTT.

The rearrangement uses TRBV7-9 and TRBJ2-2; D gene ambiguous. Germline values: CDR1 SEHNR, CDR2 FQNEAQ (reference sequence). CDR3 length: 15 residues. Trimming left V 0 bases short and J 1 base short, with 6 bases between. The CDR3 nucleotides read TGTGCCAGCAGCTTAGCGTCAGGGAACACCGGGGAGCTGTTTTTT. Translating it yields CASSLASGNTGELFF.